Listed below are T cell receptor beta chains from one sample, sequenced in a study of blood T cell repertoires in COVID-19. The data were produced by immunoSEQ multiplex PCR, yet TCRdb's version contains in-frame clones alone and is incomplete. The table records approximately 200,000 clones, 75% to 85% of them present only once. The specimen sequenced was PBMCs or T cells enriched from blood (not recorded which). These receptors were taken from a man between 35 and 55 years old who had recovered from COVID-19. Both conserved end residues are part of each CDR3. The order of the fields is clone size, V gene, D gene, J gene, CDR3 DNA, CDR3 protein. A D gene is named only where the DNA matches it firmly. Only some rows state a clone size, as once, few, many or a class for expanded clones.

size: .
V: TRBV11-2
D: TRBD2
J: TRBJ2-5
DNA: TGTGCCAGCAGCTTAGGGGGACTAGTCGGAGAGACCCAGTACTTC
CDR3: CASSLGGLVGETQYF

size: few
V: TRBV5-5
D: TRBD1
J: TRBJ1-1
DNA: TGTGCCAGCAGCTTTCCCCGGACAGGGGATCTGAACACTGAAGCTTTCTTT
CDR3: CASSFPRTGDLNTEAFF

size: .
V: TRBV6-6
D: TRBD2
J: TRBJ2-3
DNA: TGTGCCAGCAGTTACTCCGGGAGGGTAGGCACAGATACGCAGTATTTT
CDR3: CASSYSGRVGTDTQYF

size: .
V: TRBV9
D: TRBD1
J: TRBJ1-2
DNA: TGTGCCAGCAGCCTCGACAGGGGGGCTTATGGCTACACCTTC
CDR3: CASSLDRGAYGYTF

size: .
V: TRBV5-1
D: .
J: TRBJ2-7
DNA: TGCGCCAGCAGCTTGACTAGCAGTTTTAACGAGCAGTACTTC
CDR3: CASSLTSSFNEQYF

size: .
V: TRBV7-8
D: TRBD1
J: TRBJ1-2
DNA: TGTGCCAGCAGCTCAGAGCCGGGACAGGCTAGCCGCACCTTC
CDR3: CASSSEPGQASRTF

size: .
V: TRBV28
D: .
J: TRBJ1-5
DNA: TGTGCCAGCAGTTTAATGAGGCCAAGGGGCCAGCATTTT
CDR3: CASSLMRPRGQHF

size: .
V: TRBV13
D: TRBD1
J: TRBJ1-1
DNA: TGTGCCAGCAGCTCCGCCGACAGGGACACTGAAGCTTTCTTT
CDR3: CASSSADRDTEAFF

size: .
V: TRBV7-3
D: TRBD1
J: TRBJ1-1
DNA: TGTGCCAGCAGCTTAGTGGGGACAGCAAACACTGAAGCTTTCTTT
CDR3: CASSLVGTANTEAFF

size: .
V: TRBV19
D: .
J: TRBJ2-1
DNA: TGTGCCAGTAGTTCCTTAGCGGCCCCATCTTACGAGCAGTTCTTC
CDR3: CASSSLAAPSYEQFF

size: .
V: TRBV7-3
D: TRBD2
J: TRBJ2-3
DNA: TGTGCCAGCAGCTTAAGGCCGACTAGCCTCCGAAGCACAGATACGCAGTATTTT
CDR3: CASSLRPTSLRSTDTQYF

size: .
V: TRBV5-4
D: .
J: TRBJ2-1
DNA: TGTGCCAGCAGCTCCGAACTAGTAGGCATGCATAATGAGCAGTTCTTC
CDR3: CASSSELVGMHNEQFF

size: .
V: TRBV7-6
D: .
J: TRBJ2-5
DNA: TGTGCCAGCAGCCTCATGGCATTAGCTGAGACCCAGTACTTC
CDR3: CASSLMALAETQYF

size: .
V: TRBV6-1
D: TRBD2
J: TRBJ2-2
DNA: TGTGCCAGCAGTGAAGTCCTAGCGGACAACACCGGGGAGCTGTTTTTT
CDR3: CASSEVLADNTGELFF

size: .
V: TRBV4-3
D: .
J: TRBJ1-2
DNA: TGCGCCAGCAGCCAAGAGGCCCAGGGGCGCTTCTATGGCTACACCTTC
CDR3: CASSQEAQGRFYGYTF

size: .
V: TRBV6-2/TRBV6-3
D: TRBD2
J: TRBJ2-7
DNA: TGTGCCAGCAGTTATGGGACTAGCGGCTCCTACGAGCAGTACTTC
CDR3: CASSYGTSGSYEQYF

size: .
V: TRBV18
D: TRBD1
J: TRBJ2-1
DNA: TGTGCCAGCTCCTCACAGGGGGCGGACTACAATGAGCAGTTCTTC
CDR3: CASSSQGADYNEQFF

size: .
V: TRBV6-2/TRBV6-3
D: TRBD2
J: TRBJ2-3
DNA: TGTGCCAGCAGTTACGCAACCGGGACTAGAGTTTCGCGCTGGAACACAGATACGCAGTATTTT
CDR3: CASSYATGTRVSRWNTDTQYF

size: few
V: TRBV3-1/TRBV3-2
D: TRBD1
J: TRBJ2-7
DNA: TGTGCCAGCAGCCAAGCAGGGGGCAGATACGAGCAGTACTTT
CDR3: CASSQAGGRYEQYF

size: .
V: TRBV5-6
D: .
J: TRBJ2-6
DNA: TGTGCCAGCAGCTCGACGCAGGGGAACTCTGGGGCCAACGTCCTGACTTTC
CDR3: CASSSTQGNSGANVLTF

size: .
V: TRBV7-2
D: .
J: TRBJ2-2
DNA: TGTGCCAGCAGCTTACGTCGGAGAGGTTGGACCGGGGAGCTGTTTTTT
CDR3: CASSLRRRGWTGELFF

size: .
V: TRBV7-5
D: .
J: TRBJ2-5
DNA: TGTGCCAGAAGCTTAGCTTGGGACAGGGGAGGGGAGACCCAGTACTTC
CDR3: CARSLAWDRGGETQYF

size: once
V: TRBV28
D: TRBD1
J: TRBJ1-1
DNA: TGTGCCAGCATCAAAGGGGACAGATCCACTGAAGCTTTCTTT
CDR3: CASIKGDRSTEAFF

size: .
V: TRBV19
D: .
J: TRBJ2-6
DNA: TGTGCCAGTAGTCTAGGGACTTTTTTTTCTGGGGCCAACGTCCTGACTTTC
CDR3: CASSLGTFFSGANVLTF

size: few
V: TRBV29-1
D: .
J: TRBJ1-1
DNA: TGCAGCGTTGCTGTCCCAGGAGGCACTGAAGCTTTCTTT
CDR3: CSVAVPGGTEAFF

size: once
V: TRBV12-3/TRBV12-4
D: .
J: TRBJ1-4
DNA: TGTGCCAGCAGTTTAATCAGTAATGAAAAACTGTTTTTT
CDR3: CASSLISNEKLFF

size: .
V: TRBV30
D: .
J: TRBJ1-2
DNA: TGTGCCTCCGGTAACTATGGCTACACCTTC
CDR3: CASGNYGYTF

size: .
V: TRBV27
D: TRBD1
J: TRBJ2-3
DNA: TGTGCCAGCAGTTCTCGACAGGGGTCAGATACGCAGTATTTT
CDR3: CASSSRQGSDTQYF

size: .
V: TRBV7-9
D: TRBD2
J: TRBJ2-7
DNA: TGTGCCAGCAGCTCGGGACTAGCGGACGAGCAGTACTTC
CDR3: CASSSGLADEQYF

size: .
V: TRBV7-3
D: TRBD1
J: TRBJ2-1
DNA: TGTGCCAGCAGCTCTCAACAGGGGTTGGGCAATGAGCAGTTCTTC
CDR3: CASSSQQGLGNEQFF

size: .
V: TRBV12-2
D: .
J: TRBJ2-1
DNA: TGTGCAAGTCGCTTAGGGGCGGTCGGGACAGGAGATGACAATGAGCAGTTCTTC
CDR3: CASRLGAVGTGDDNEQFF

size: .
V: TRBV4-2
D: TRBD1
J: TRBJ1-4
DNA: TGTGCCAGCAGCCCAGTTGGAGGGGGGACAGGGAAGGAAAAACTGTTTTTT
CDR3: CASSPVGGGTGKEKLFF

size: .
V: TRBV3-1/TRBV3-2
D: .
J: TRBJ1-4
DNA: TGTGCCAGCAGCCAAGATGTTGTACAGGGCAGGGAAAAACTGTTTTTT
CDR3: CASSQDVVQGREKLFF

size: .
V: TRBV2
D: TRBD1
J: TRBJ1-4
DNA: TGTGCCAGGGGGACAGGTCCGTATGAAAAACTGTTTTTT
CDR3: CARGTGPYEKLFF

size: .
V: TRBV7-2
D: .
J: TRBJ2-1
DNA: TGTGCCAGCAGCAAAAGCACTAGCAATTCCTACAATGAGCAGTTCTTC
CDR3: CASSKSTSNSYNEQFF

size: .
V: TRBV5-1
D: .
J: TRBJ2-5
DNA: TGCGCCAGCAGCTTGGCCGCTCGGGAGACCCAGTACTTC
CDR3: CASSLAARETQYF

size: .
V: TRBV2
D: TRBD1
J: TRBJ1-5
DNA: TGTGCCAGCAGTGATAGGGACAGGAATCAGCCCCAGCATTTT
CDR3: CASSDRDRNQPQHF

size: .
V: TRBV11-2
D: TRBD1
J: TRBJ1-4
DNA: TGTGCCAGCAGCTTAAACAGGGGGAGTGAAAAACTGTTTTTT
CDR3: CASSLNRGSEKLFF